A single sample gave rise to the 8 T cell receptor beta chains below, sequenced in a study of CD8+CD57+ T cells in acquired aplastic anemia (dated by TCRdb to 2016 to 2019). Reads for this sample came from an Illumina HiSeq 2000. Profiling of TCR beta VDJ combinations and CDR3 sequences used genomic DNA as the template. TCRdb applied fastp at Q25 and MiXCR to the public reads, then kept only in-frame beta chains. Identical CDR3 proteins give one entry, which carries the most common genes and DNA. Present in this sample are a few hundred thousand distinct CDR3 sequences, less than 60% of which were seen just once. Clones ranked in the top ten supply just under 20% of the sample. The patients picked for sequencing were ones in whom flow cytometry had shown an expansion of CD8+CD57+ cells. Specimen: sorted CD4+, CD8+, or CD8+CD57+ T cells (not recorded which) from PBMCs. The receptors originated from a human donor with aplastic anemia.

Remarks on this clonotype: A much bigger clone sits one base away, suggesting this may be a read error. The chain couples TRBV25-1 to TRBJ1-1; maybe TRBD1 (5 bases). The CDR3 extends over 14 amino acids. V was trimmed by 4 bases and J by 0 bases, leaving 9 bases between them. The germline gives CDR1 MGHDK, CDR2 SYGVNS. CDR3 sequence: CASSAGPLNTEAFF. CDR3 in DNA: TGTGCCAGCAGTGCGGGACCGCTGAACACTGAAGCTTTCTTT. Together with reference TRBV25-1 and TRBJ1-1, the CDR3 gives the full variable domain: EADIYQTPRYLVIGTGKKITLECSQTMGHDKMYWYQQDPGMELHLIHYSYGVNSTEKGDLSSESTVSRIRTEHFPLTLESARPSHTSQYLCASSAGPLNTEAFFGQGTRLTVV.

This clonotype has a count of ten or more. V usage is TRBV9 and J usage is TRBJ1-6, with TRBD1 matching over 7 bases. The CDR3 spans 15 residues. The germline V gene has CDR1 SGDLS and CDR2 YYNGEE. With V trimmed by 5 bases and J by 7 bases, 9 bases remained unmatched. In nucleotides, the CDR3 is TGTGCCAGCAGTTACTTACCGACAGGGAATTCACCCCTCCACTTT. Translation gives CASSYLPTGNSPLHF.

The J gene is TRBJ2-3, the V gene TRBV7-9; 14 nucleotides line up with TRBD2. Trimming cost V 4 bases and J 2 bases; bases outside gene matches: 8. This CDR3 comprises 18 residues. The germline CDR1 and CDR2 sequences are SEHNR and FQNEAQ (reference sequence). The CDR3 spells CASSSGTSGSIFTDTQYF. The DNA of the CDR3 is TGTGCCAGCAGCTCAGGGACTAGCGGGAGTATCTTCACAGATACGCAGTATTTT.

This clonotype has at least ten counts. This sequence joins TRBV19 and TRBJ2-5; 8 nucleotides line up with TRBD1. The CDR3 runs 14 residues. The junction had 3 bases not matched to a gene; V was cut back by 4 bases and J by 2 bases. The germline CDR1 and CDR2 sequences are LNHDA and SQIVND (reference sequence). CDR3 sequence (DNA): TGTGCCAGTAGTAAAGGACAGGGTCAAGAGACCCAGTACTTC. Its protein is CASSKGQGQETQYF.

This clonotype was seen ten or more times. The gene calls are TRBV30 and TRBJ1-6; the D is unclear. Germline V lookup: CDR1 GTSNPN, CDR2 SVGIG (reference sequence). This CDR3 has 13 residues. V lost 6 bases, J lost 5 bases, and 11 bases lay in between. The CDR3 loop is CACTAGNNSPLHF. CDR3 DNA sequence: TGTGCCTGTACTGCCGGGAATAATTCACCCCTCCACTTT.

As concerns this clonotype: This could be a read error, since a much larger clone is one nucleotide away. The V call is TRBV7-4, the J call TRBJ1-2; 11 bases are a match to TRBD1. The CDR3 has 15 residues. The germline V gene has CDR1 SGHVT and CDR2 SQSDAQ. The CDR3 DNA reads as TGTGCCGGCAGCTTTCCTCGGACAGGGGGCAGTGGCTACACCTTC. Translation gives CAGSFPRTGGSGYTF.

This clonotype has a count of ten or more. The chain carries TRBV19 and TRBJ1-1; D gene uncertain. Per germline, CDR1 LNHDA and CDR2 SQIVND (reference sequence). There are 12 residues in the CDR3. The germline V and J ends were trimmed by 4 bases and 8 bases, with 11 bases remaining between them. The CDR3 reads CASSRNEIEAFF. CDR3 coding DNA: TGTGCCAGTAGTAGGAACGAGATAGAAGCTTTCTTT.

Of note for this clonotype: A much larger clonotype is one base distant, so this may be a read error. This chain links TRBV20-1 with TRBJ2-3; 8 bases map to TRBD1. CDR3 length: 15 amino acids. Germline CDR1 reads DFQATT; CDR2 reads SNEGSKA (reference sequence). DNA for the CDR3: TGCAGTGCTCGTGGACAGGGTCCTTTCACAGATACGCGGTATTTT. Translated, it gives CSARGQGPFTDTRYF.